This TCR beta chain comes out of a study of regulatory T cells in long-lasting Graves disease. Overall study: Antithyroid drugs had been given to newly diagnosed Graves' patients for under 3 months. The study's findings and limits: Thyroid tissue was not sampled; only peripheral blood was.

This clonotype was found a few times. Antigen specificity is unknown. Trimming took off 5 bases at V and 5 bases at J, with 11 bases between the two ends. In germline, CDR1 is SEHNR, CDR2 FQNEAQ (reference sequence). The CDR3 contains 13 residues. The time point is: newly diagnosed GD, antithyroid drugs for less than 3 months. RNA from PBMCs was the source of the TCR library. iRepertoire HTBI primers and Arm-PCR of CDR3 regions built TCR beta libraries. MiXCR, run by TCRdb on the multiplex PCR reads, gives a single entry per CDR3 protein. The table shows some 490,000 distinct CDR3 sequences, with around 12% occurring only once. The sample was also linked to a second study, of T cells in Graves' hyperthyroidism and ophthalmopathy.

The receptor comes from a woman in her twenties or thirties with Graves disease. This specimen was peripheral blood mononuclear cells (PBMCs), taken at new diagnosis, from a patient treated with antithyroid drugs. This chain links TRBV7-9 with TRBJ2-3, with TRBD2 as a possible D gene (5 bases). For the CDR3, the DNA is TGTGCCAGCAGCCCCGTAGCGTTAGATACGCAGTATTTT. Its translation: CASSPVALDTQYF. The variable domain in full, completed from reference TRBV7-9 and TRBJ2-3, reads DTGVSQNPRHKITKRGQNVTFRCDPISEHNRLYWYRQTLGQGPEFLTYFQNEAQLEKSRLLSDRFSAERPKGSFSTLEIQRTEQGDSAMYLCASSPVALDTQYFGPGTRLTVL.